This T cell receptor (beta chain) was obtained from a study of shared clonotypes between healthy human individuals. The CDR3 contains 15 residues. Trimming took 5 bases from V and 5 from J, leaving 18 bases between them. Germline CDR1 reads SGHTA; CDR2 reads FQGNSA. TCRdb keeps only in-frame clones here, not all; method: immunoSEQ multiplex PCR. Among around 2.5 million clones, over 85% were seen once, and the ten largest hold approximately 0.36%. The donors, healthy adults who were HIV-negative, had experienced no recent acute infections or vaccinations. The chain uses TRBV7-2 and TRBJ1-1, with TRBD1 as a possible D gene (6 bases). The TCR comes from a man aged 18 to 35 in good health. Some clones in this sample may be carry-over from other donors' samples. The material sequenced was naive CD4+ T cells from PBMCs. Subset indicated: CD45RA+ positively selected. CDR3 loop: CASSPRGGASTEAFF. As DNA, the CDR3 is TGTGCCAGCAGCCCCCGTGGGGGGGCTTCGACTGAAGCTTTCTTT.